These 30 T cell receptor beta chains were sequenced from one sample in a study of T cell clonality in common variable immunodeficiency. Study-wide results and caveats: In common variable immunodeficiency, TCR beta chains reportedly carried fewer deletions and N-nucleotide insertions.

The assay was immunoSEQ multiplex PCR, and TCRdb's table has in-frame clones only and misses some. The record shows 15,000 to 20,000 clones for this sample, with no singletons present. These TCRs' antigens remain unknown. The sequencing input was peripheral blood mononuclear cells. All receptors come from a human donor with common variable immunodeficiency.

This clone was seen many times. CDR3 loop: CASTAGGPVGELFF. The DNA read from the CDR3 is TGTGCCAGCACCGCGGGAGGGCCGGTCGGGGAG. The chain recombines TRBV7-4 with TRBJ2-2, with TRBD2 matching over 9 bases. The read ends 3 residues early relative to the CDR3; the germline J gene fills the gap. V dropped 7 bases and J dropped 7; count of bases not matched to a gene: 7. Germline V CDR1 and CDR2: SGHVT, SQSDAQ. The CDR3 sequence is 14 residues long.

This clone is categorized as medium-sized. The CDR3 bases that were read are TGTGCCAGCAGCCGAGCAGGACTAGCGGGGAGCACAGATACG. It yields the protein CASSRAGLAGSTDT. The entire CDR3 reads CASSRAGLAGSTDTQYF. The chain has TRBV4-2 and TRBJ2-3; TRBD2 agrees at 12 bases. Read data end 3 residues before the CDR3 end; the end is taken from the germline J gene. The trim removed 4 bases at V and 0 bases at J, leaving 5 bases unmatched. This CDR3 comprises 17 residues. Germline V gene data show CDR1 as LGHNA and CDR2 as YNFKEQ.

This clone showed up many times. The read is 3 residues too short to cover the CDR3 end, so that end is filled in from the germline J gene. The rearrangement uses TRBV5-4 and TRBJ2-5; 10 bases agree with TRBD1. CDR1 is SGHNT, CDR2 YYREEE, per germline (reference sequence). V lost 4 bases and J lost 1; bases outside the gene matches: 4. CDR3 size: 15 residues. The CDR3 here is CASSTRTGGQETQYF. The sequenced part of the CDR3 DNA is TGTGCCAGCAGCACTAGGACAGGGGGCCAAGAGACC.

Sample share makes this clone medium-sized (0.01 to 0.1%). The read halts 3 residues ahead of the CDR3 end, with the missing end drawn from the germline J gene. This sequence joins TRBV3-1 (or the pseudogene TRBV3-2) and TRBJ2-6; no definite D call. The CDR3 extends over 19 amino acids. CDR1 LGHDT and CDR2 YNNKEL come from the germline V gene (reference sequence). Trimming left V 2 bases short and J 0 bases short, with 17 bases between. CDR3 DNA (partial): TGTGCCAGCAGCCAAATTACCATCGGTGGTCGCTCTGGGGCCAACGTC. This encodes CASSQITIGGRSGANV. The whole CDR3 sequence is CASSQITIGGRSGANVLTF.

Regarding this clone: The CDR3 goes on 3 residues after the read ends, and that part is filled in from the germline J gene. The chain couples TRBV2 to TRBJ1-1; tentative D call: TRBD1 (6 bases). Germline V gives CDR1 SNHLY, CDR2 FYNNEI. V dropped 7 bases and J dropped 5 bases, with 20 bases sitting between them. CDR3 size: 15 residues. This CDR3 is CASKVTGLLKTEAFF. CDR3 bases read: TGTGCCAGCAAGGTGACAGGTTTGTTAAAGACTGAA.

This clone is termed medium-sized. The CDR3 end lies 3 residues beyond the end of the read and is filled in from the germline J gene. The identical CDR3 is also encoded by other nucleotide sequences in the sample. This chain joins TRBV7-2 and TRBJ2-7; 13 bases map to TRBD2. V shed 3 bases and J 3 bases; nucleotides not matched to a gene: 2. CDR1 and CDR2 from the germline V gene are SGHTA and FQGNSA. This CDR3 comprises 15 residues. The covered CDR3 bases are TGTGCCAGCAGCTTGAGACTAGCGGGAGGCTACGAG. Protein product: CASSLRLAGGYE. The full CDR3 reads CASSLRLAGGYEQYF.

In this sample, this clone turned up many times. The read falls 3 residues short of the CDR3 end, and the missing part is taken from the germline J gene. The V and J genes are TRBV6-1 and TRBJ2-7; 7 nucleotides line up with TRBD1. In germline, CDR1 is MNHNS, CDR2 SASEGT. The trim removed 4 bases at V and 5 bases at J, leaving 11 bases unmatched. The CDR3 has 15 residues. The CDR3 bases that were read are TGTGCCAGCAGTGCGACGTGGGACAGCAGCAACGAG. Translation gives CASSATWDSSNE. The complete CDR3 sequence is CASSATWDSSNEQYF.

This clone came up a few times. From the germline J gene comes the end of the CDR3, since the read stops 3 residues before it. This rearrangement joins TRBV19 to TRBJ2-4; D gene unclear. Germline V lookup: CDR1 LNHDA, CDR2 SQIVND (reference sequence). V was shortened by 3 bases and J by 0 bases, with 9 bases between the two germline ends. The CDR3 spans 15 residues. The CDR3 DNA, read in part, is TGTGCCAGTAGTATTCTTTCGTTAGCCAAAAACATT. As protein: CASSILSLAKNI. The whole CDR3 protein is CASSILSLAKNIQYF.

CDR3 residues: CASSRSGGGETQYF. The CDR3 DNA, read in part, is TGTGCCAGCAGTCGAAGTGGTGGAGGGGAGACC. The genes are TRBV7-3 and TRBJ2-5, with a tentative D call TRBD2 (6 bases). The DNA ends 3 residues before the CDR3 does, and the rest of the CDR3 is filled in from the germline J gene. This CDR3 comprises 14 residues. Germline lookup yields CDR1 SGHTA and CDR2 FQGTGA. The V end lost 6 bases, the J end lost 5 bases, and 16 bases lay between the germline ends.

Comments on this clone: Read data end 3 residues before the CDR3 end; the end is taken from the germline J gene. V is TRBV18 and J is TRBJ2-7; D is possibly TRBD2 (5 bases). Per germline, CDR1 KGHSH and CDR2 LQKENI. The CDR3 totals 13 residues. V dropped 3 bases and J dropped 1 base, with 7 bases sitting between them. CDR3 bases read: TGTGCCAGCTCACCCGACTATTCCTACGAG. Amino acid sequence: CASSPDYSYE. The CDR3, in full, reads CASSPDYSYEQYF.

This clone was observed many times. Read data end 3 residues before the CDR3 end; the end is taken from the germline J gene. V and J are TRBV12-3 or TRBV12-4 and TRBJ1-1; 7 nucleotides line up with TRBD1. The CDR3 has 14 residues. Losses at the gene ends were 5 bases for V and 4 bases for J; bases not matched to a gene: 7. CDR3: CASSTGQVSTEAFF. Partial CDR3 DNA: TGTGCCAGCAGTACTGGACAGGTGTCCACTGAA.

This clone appeared a few times. The CDR3 DNA, read in part, is TGTGCCAGCAGTGAGGGTCGGGGACAGAATGAAAAA. It yields the protein CASSEGRGQNEK. The CDR3 in its entirety is CASSEGRGQNEKLFF. The chain has TRBV6-1 and TRBJ1-4; 7 bases map to TRBD1. Sequencing ends 3 residues short of the CDR3 end; the germline J gene provides the rest. Germline CDR1 reads MNHNS; CDR2 reads SASEGT. CDR3 length: 15 amino acids. With V trimmed by 3 bases and J by 5 bases, 6 bases remained unmatched.

Notes on this clone: Read sequence stops 3 residues before the CDR3 end, and the germline J gene provides the missing end. The chain joins TRBV13 to TRBJ1-1; tentative D call: TRBD1 (6 bases). The CDR3 extends over 14 amino acids. CDR1 is PRHDT and CDR2 is FYEKMQ in the germline V gene (reference sequence). V lost 7 bases and J lost 1, with 13 bases in between. CDR3: CASIKDSKNTEAFF. CDR3 DNA, as far as it was read: TGTGCCAGCATCAAGGACAGCAAGAACACTGAA.

A note on this clone: The read terminates 3 residues before the CDR3 end, so the remaining end is supplied by the germline J gene. The chain uses TRBV19 and TRBJ1-2, with D maybe TRBD1 (5 bases). The V end was cut by 1 base, the J end by 4 bases, with 13 bases between. This CDR3 region has 15 residues. Germline V CDR1 and CDR2: LNHDA, SQIVND (reference sequence). The CDR3 sequence is CASSIVKQGAYGYTF. Incomplete CDR3 DNA: TGTGCCAGTAGTATAGTGAAGCAGGGAGCCTATGGC.

This clone was observed a few times. The CDR3 is cut off 3 residues early in the read; its end comes from the germline J gene. V and J are TRBV18 and TRBJ2-1, with 15 positions matching TRBD2. Germline V lookup: CDR1 KGHSH, CDR2 LQKENI. This CDR3 contains 16 residues. Unmatched junction bases numbered 3, after V lost 0 bases and J lost 9 bases. CDR3 bases read: TGTGCCAGCTCACCACCCGGACTAGCGGGAGGGAGTGAG. It specifies CASSPPGLAGGSE. In full, the CDR3 reads CASSPPGLAGGSEQFF.

In its sample, this clone was seen many times. The read ends 3 residues before the CDR3 terminus; that terminus is restored from the germline J gene. The chain is built from TRBV5-1 and TRBJ2-3, with a possible D match to TRBD1 (5 bases). Germline V gene data show CDR1 as SGHRS and CDR2 as YFSETQ. The CDR3 loop spans 14 amino acids. V shed 4 bases and J shed 8 bases, with 17 bases lying between them. This chain's CDR3 is CASSPTRIQGTQYF. The CDR3 bases that were read are TGCGCCAGCAGCCCTACCCGAATCCAGGGTACG.

This clone was counted many times. The read terminates 3 residues before the CDR3 end, so the remaining end is supplied by the germline J gene. The chain combines TRBV18 with TRBJ2-1; 9 bases are shared with TRBD1. The CDR3 consists of 15 residues. V trimming: 0 bases; J trimming: 7 bases; junction bases outside the gene matches: 4. Germline V gives CDR1 KGHSH, CDR2 LQKENI. CDR3 sequence reads: CASSPPDRGWNEQFF. Incomplete CDR3 DNA: TGTGCCAGCTCACCACCGGACAGGGGTTGGAATGAG.

This clone was detected a few times. The read finishes 3 residues shy of the CDR3 end, and the germline J gene is used to complete it. The V gene is TRBV19, the J gene TRBJ2-6, with a tentative D call TRBD1 (6 bases). Germline CDR1 reads LNHDA; CDR2 reads SQIVND (reference sequence). The CDR3 is 15 amino acids. V shed 8 bases and J shed 4 bases, with 15 bases lying between them. The chain's CDR3 is CASGKQGKGANVLTF. The sequenced part of the CDR3 DNA is TGTGCCAGTGGGAAACAGGGCAAGGGGGCCAACGTC. Based on the CDR3 plus reference TRBV19 and TRBJ2-6, the full variable domain is DGGITQSPKYLFRKEGQNVTLSCEQNLNHDAMYWYRQDPGQGLRLIYYSQIVNDFQKGDIAEGYSVSREKKESFPLTVTSAQKNPTAFYLCASGKQGKGANVLTFGAGSRLTVL.

In its sample, this clone was seen many times. The CDR3 protein is CASSTRVAQETQYF. CDR3 bases read: TGTGCCAGTAGTACCCGGGTAGCGCAAGAGACC. The chain links TRBV19 to TRBJ2-5; D may be TRBD2 (5 bases). Read data end 3 residues before the CDR3 end; the end is taken from the germline J gene. V gave up 4 bases and J gave up 2 bases, with 11 bases separating them. CDR1 is LNHDA and CDR2 is SQIVND in the germline V gene (reference sequence). This CDR3 has 14 residues.

Many counts were recorded for this clone. The sequence runs out 3 residues before the end of the CDR3; the remainder is reconstructed from the germline J gene. V and J are TRBV7-8 and TRBJ1-4; D not certain. CDR1 and CDR2 from the germline V gene are SGHVS and FQNEAQ. The CDR3 extends over 17 amino acids. V gave up 5 bases and J gave up 0 bases, with 16 bases separating them. This chain's CDR3 is CASSPVWRAPTNEKLFF. Incomplete CDR3 DNA: TGTGCCAGCAGCCCCGTTTGGAGGGCCCCAACTAATGAAAAA.

This clone has only a few counts. The read ends 3 residues early relative to the CDR3; the germline J gene fills the gap. This rearrangement joins TRBV7-8 to TRBJ2-7; 9 nucleotides line up with TRBD1. Germline V CDR1 and CDR2: SGHVS, FQNEAQ. V lost 2 bases and J lost 4; bases outside the gene matches: 9. The CDR3 extends over 16 amino acids. The DNA read from the CDR3 is TGTGCCAGCAGCTTATCACAGGGGGCGAACCCTTACGAG. Residues: CASSLSQGANPYE. In full, the CDR3 reads CASSLSQGANPYEQYF. Filled out from reference TRBV7-8 and TRBJ2-7, the complete variable domain reads GAGVSQSPRYKVAKRGQDVALRCDPISGHVSLFWYQQALGQGPEFLTYFQNEAQLDKSGLPSDRFFAERPEGSVSTLKIQRTQQEDSAVYLCASSLSQGANPYEQYFGPGTRLTVT.

This clone has more than one count but fewer than ten. With the read ending 3 residues before the CDR3 end, the germline J gene is used to fill in that end. The chain joins TRBV18 to TRBJ1-5; the D is unclear. Looked up from germline, CDR1 is KGHSH and CDR2 is LQKENI. V lost 4 bases, J lost 3 bases, and 16 bases lay in between. This CDR3 contains 16 residues. CDR3 DNA, as far as it was read: TGTGCCAGCTCACTTGCCGCGGGAGCAAACAATCAGCCC. Its protein product is CASSLAAGANNQP. The CDR3 in its entirety is CASSLAAGANNQPQHF.

Many counts were recorded for this clone. The CDR3 is cut off 3 residues early in the read; its end comes from the germline J gene. The chain carries TRBV19 and TRBJ1-1, with D uncertain. Per the germline V gene, CDR1 is LNHDA and CDR2 is SQIVND (reference sequence). The CDR3 sequence is 15 residues long. Trimming removed 1 base at V and 4 bases at J, with 13 bases between. The part of the CDR3 DNA that was read is TGTGCCAGTAGTATAGGCCTCCGGCGGATCACTGAA. The encoded protein is CASSIGLRRITE. The complete CDR3 reads CASSIGLRRITEAFF. Together with reference TRBV19 and TRBJ1-1, the CDR3 gives the full variable domain: DGGITQSPKYLFRKEGQNVTLSCEQNLNHDAMYWYRQDPGQGLRLIYYSQIVNDFQKGDIAEGYSVSREKKESFPLTVTSAQKNPTAFYLCASSIGLRRITEAFFGQGTRLTVV.

This clone was found a few times. The read finishes 3 residues shy of the CDR3 end, and the germline J gene is used to complete it. The chain uses TRBV6-2 or TRBV6-3 and TRBJ2-3; 12 bases are a match to TRBD2. V shed 5 bases, J shed 2 bases, and the junction held 5 bases outside the gene matches. Germline lookup yields CDR1 MNHEY and CDR2 SVGEGT. The CDR3 has 16 amino acids. The CDR3 is CASSPRLAGDTDTQYF. The CDR3 bases that were read are TGTGCCAGCAGTCCAAGACTAGCGGGAGACACAGATACG.

This clone came up many times. The read ends 3 residues early relative to the CDR3; the germline J gene fills the gap. The rearrangement uses TRBV29-1 and TRBJ2-1, with D tentatively TRBD1 (8 bases). Germline V gene data show CDR1 as SQVTM and CDR2 as ANQGSEA. The CDR3 is 15 amino acids. V lost 8 bases and J lost 6, with 23 bases in between. The CDR3 spells CSLGAGDRIRNEQFF. CDR3 DNA, as far as it was read: TGCAGCCTGGGGGCGGGGGACAGGATCCGCAATGAG.

This clone was seen a handful of times. The read terminates 3 residues before the CDR3 end, so the remaining end is supplied by the germline J gene. This chain uses TRBV7-9 with TRBJ1-1; no definite D call. The CDR3 is made up of 14 amino acids. Germline lookup yields CDR1 SEHNR and CDR2 FQNEAQ (reference sequence). Trimming took 1 base from V and 4 from J, leaving 10 bases between them. The covered CDR3 bases are TGTGCCAGCAGCTTAGACCAGTCTAGCACTGAA. It translates to CASSLDQSSTE. The entire CDR3 is CASSLDQSSTEAFF.

As regards this clone: The CDR3 goes on 3 residues after the read ends, and that part is filled in from the germline J gene. The rearrangement links TRBV2 to TRBJ2-2, with D possibly being TRBD1 or TRBD2 (5 bases each). Germline V CDR1 and CDR2: SNHLY, FYNNEI. Trimming pared 2 bases from V and 3 bases from J, leaving 10 bases between. This CDR3 spans 15 amino acids. The CDR3 is CASSESRGDTGELFF. The CDR3 bases that were read are TGTGCCAGCAGTGAAAGTAGGGGAGACACCGGGGAG.

On this clone itself: The read ends 3 residues early relative to the CDR3; the germline J gene fills the gap. V usage is TRBV18 and J usage is TRBJ2-5; the match to TRBD2 covers 9 bases. From germline, CDR1 is KGHSH and CDR2 LQKENI. J lost 4 bases, V lost 0 bases, and 3 bases had no gene match. The CDR3 covers 15 residues. The CDR3 spells CASSPPGLAIETQYF. The CDR3 DNA, read in part, is TGTGCCAGCTCACCACCCGGACTAGCGATAGAGACC.

This clone was seen a few times. The CDR3 goes on 3 residues after the read ends, and that part is filled in from the germline J gene. This chain uses TRBV5-1 with TRBJ2-3; 13 nucleotides match TRBD2. The germline V gene has CDR1 SGHRS and CDR2 YFSETQ. The CDR3 covers 16 residues. Trimming at V came to 4 bases and at J to 4 bases, leaving 6 bases not matched to a gene. The part of the CDR3 DNA that was read is TGCGCCAGCAGCCGTGGGACTAGCGGGATCCCAGATACG. It is translated as CASSRGTSGIPDT. The complete CDR3 sequence is CASSRGTSGIPDTQYF.

This clone was counted only a few times. Read coverage stops 3 residues before the CDR3 terminus; the germline J gene supplies the remainder. The rearrangement uses TRBV2 and TRBJ2-1, with no clear D. The V and J ends lost 5 bases and 0 bases respectively, with 11 bases between them. The germline V gene has CDR1 SNHLY and CDR2 FYNNEI. The CDR3 has 15 amino acids. The sequenced CDR3 bases are TGTGCCAGCAGTCCTAGGCAGAGCTCCTACAATGAG. Translated: CASSPRQSSYNE. The full-length CDR3 reads as CASSPRQSSYNEQFF. Full variable domain (remainder filled in from reference TRBV2 and TRBJ2-1): EPEVTQTPSHQVTQMGQEVILRCVPISNHLYFYWYRQILGQKVEFLVSFYNNEISEKSEIFDDQFSVERPDGSNFTLKIRSTKLEDSAMYFCASSPRQSSYNEQFFGPGTRLTVL.